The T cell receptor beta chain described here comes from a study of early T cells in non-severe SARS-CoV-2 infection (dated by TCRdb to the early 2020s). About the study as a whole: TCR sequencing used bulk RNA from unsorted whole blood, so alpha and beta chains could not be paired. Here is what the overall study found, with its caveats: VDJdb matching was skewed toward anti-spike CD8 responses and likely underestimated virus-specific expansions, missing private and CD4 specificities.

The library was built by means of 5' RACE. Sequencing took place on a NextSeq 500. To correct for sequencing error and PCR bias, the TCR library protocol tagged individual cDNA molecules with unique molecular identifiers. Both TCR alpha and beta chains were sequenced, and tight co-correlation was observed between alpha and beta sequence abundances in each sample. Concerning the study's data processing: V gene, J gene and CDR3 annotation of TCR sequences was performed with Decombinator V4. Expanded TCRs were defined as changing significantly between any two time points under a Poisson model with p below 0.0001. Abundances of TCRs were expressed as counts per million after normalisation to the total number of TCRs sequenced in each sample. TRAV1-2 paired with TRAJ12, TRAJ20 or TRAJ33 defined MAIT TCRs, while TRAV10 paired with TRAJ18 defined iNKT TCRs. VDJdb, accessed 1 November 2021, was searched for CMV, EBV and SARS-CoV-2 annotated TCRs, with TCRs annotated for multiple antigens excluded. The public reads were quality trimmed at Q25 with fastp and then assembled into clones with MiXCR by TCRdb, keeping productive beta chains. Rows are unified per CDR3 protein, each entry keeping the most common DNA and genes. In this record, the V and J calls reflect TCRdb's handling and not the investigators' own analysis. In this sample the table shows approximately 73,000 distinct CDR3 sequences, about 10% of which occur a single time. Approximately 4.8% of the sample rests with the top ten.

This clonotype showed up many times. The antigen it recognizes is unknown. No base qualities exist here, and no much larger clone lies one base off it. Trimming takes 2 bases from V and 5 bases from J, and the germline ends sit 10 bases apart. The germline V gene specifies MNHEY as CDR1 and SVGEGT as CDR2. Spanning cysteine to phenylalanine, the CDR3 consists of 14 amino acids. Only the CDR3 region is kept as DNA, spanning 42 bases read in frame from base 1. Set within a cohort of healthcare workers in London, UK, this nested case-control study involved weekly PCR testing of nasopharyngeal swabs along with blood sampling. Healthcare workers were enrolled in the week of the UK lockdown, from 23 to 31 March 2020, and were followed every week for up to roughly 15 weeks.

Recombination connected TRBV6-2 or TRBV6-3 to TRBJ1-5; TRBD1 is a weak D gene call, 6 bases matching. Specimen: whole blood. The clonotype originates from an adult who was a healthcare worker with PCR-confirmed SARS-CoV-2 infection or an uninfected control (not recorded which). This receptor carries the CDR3 CASSYKDRDQPQHF. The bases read TGTGCCAGCAGTTACAAGGACAGAGATCAGCCCCAGCATTTT.